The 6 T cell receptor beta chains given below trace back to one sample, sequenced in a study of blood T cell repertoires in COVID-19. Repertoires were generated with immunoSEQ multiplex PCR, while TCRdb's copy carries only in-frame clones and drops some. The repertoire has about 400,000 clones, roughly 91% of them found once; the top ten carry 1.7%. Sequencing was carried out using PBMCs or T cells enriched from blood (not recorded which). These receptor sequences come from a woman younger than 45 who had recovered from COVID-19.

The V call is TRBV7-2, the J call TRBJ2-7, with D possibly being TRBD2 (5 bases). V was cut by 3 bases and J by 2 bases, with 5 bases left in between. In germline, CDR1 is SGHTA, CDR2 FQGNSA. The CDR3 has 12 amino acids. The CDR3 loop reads CASSFGAYEQYF. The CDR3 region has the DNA TGTGCCAGCAGCTTCGGGGCCTACGAGCAGTACTTC.

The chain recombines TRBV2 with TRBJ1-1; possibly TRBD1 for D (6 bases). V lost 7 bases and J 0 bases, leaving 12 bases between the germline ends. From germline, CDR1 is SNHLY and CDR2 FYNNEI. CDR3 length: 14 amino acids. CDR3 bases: TGTGCCAGCAATCTAAGGACAGTGAACACTGAAGCTTTCTTT. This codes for CASNLRTVNTEAFF.

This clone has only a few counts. The CDR3 loop reads CASSEGQGSAQPQHF. The CDR3 region has the DNA TGTGCCAGCAGTGAGGGACAGGGGTCGGCTCAGCCCCAGCATTTT. The gene calls are TRBV6-1 and TRBJ1-5, with 10 bases identical to TRBD1. Germline assignment: CDR1 MNHNS and CDR2 SASEGT. Trimming removed 3 bases from V and 6 bases from J; junction bases left unmatched: 5. The CDR3 runs to 15 residues.

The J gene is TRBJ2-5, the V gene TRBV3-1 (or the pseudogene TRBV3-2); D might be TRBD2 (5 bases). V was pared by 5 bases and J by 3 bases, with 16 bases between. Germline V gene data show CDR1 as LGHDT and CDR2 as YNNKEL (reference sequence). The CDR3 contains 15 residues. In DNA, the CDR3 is TGTGCCAGCAGCGTCACTTCTAGCACCGAAGAGACCCAGTACTTC. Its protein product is CASSVTSSTEETQYF.

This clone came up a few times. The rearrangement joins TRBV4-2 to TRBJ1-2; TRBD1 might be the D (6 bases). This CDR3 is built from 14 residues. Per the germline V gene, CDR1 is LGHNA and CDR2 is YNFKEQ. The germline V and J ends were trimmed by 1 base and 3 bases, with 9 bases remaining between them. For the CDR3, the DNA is TGTGCCAGCAGCCAAGTGGACAGCCACTATGGCTACACCTTC. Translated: CASSQVDSHYGYTF.

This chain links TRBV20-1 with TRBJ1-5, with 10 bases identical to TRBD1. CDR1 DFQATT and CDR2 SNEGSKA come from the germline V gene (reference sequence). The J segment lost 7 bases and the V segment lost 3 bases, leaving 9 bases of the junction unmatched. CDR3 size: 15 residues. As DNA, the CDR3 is TGCAGTGCTAGTGGGGGACAGGGGTTCTTCCAGCCCCAGCATTTT. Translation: CSASGGQGFFQPQHF.